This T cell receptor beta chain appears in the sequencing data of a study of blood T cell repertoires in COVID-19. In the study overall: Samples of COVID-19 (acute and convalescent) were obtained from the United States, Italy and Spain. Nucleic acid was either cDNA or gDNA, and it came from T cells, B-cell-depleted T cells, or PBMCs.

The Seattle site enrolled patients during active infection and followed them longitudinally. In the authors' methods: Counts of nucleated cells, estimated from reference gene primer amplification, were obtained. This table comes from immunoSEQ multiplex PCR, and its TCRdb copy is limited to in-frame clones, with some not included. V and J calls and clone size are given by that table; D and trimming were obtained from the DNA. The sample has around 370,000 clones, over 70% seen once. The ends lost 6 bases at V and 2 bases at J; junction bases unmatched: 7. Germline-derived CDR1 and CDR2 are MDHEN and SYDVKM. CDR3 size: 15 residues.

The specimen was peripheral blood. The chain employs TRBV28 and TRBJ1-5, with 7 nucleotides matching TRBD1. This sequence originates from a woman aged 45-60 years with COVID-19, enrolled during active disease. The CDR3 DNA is TGTGCCAGCAGCCCCGGAACAGGGGGCAATCAGCCCCAGCATTTT. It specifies CASSPGTGGNQPQHF.